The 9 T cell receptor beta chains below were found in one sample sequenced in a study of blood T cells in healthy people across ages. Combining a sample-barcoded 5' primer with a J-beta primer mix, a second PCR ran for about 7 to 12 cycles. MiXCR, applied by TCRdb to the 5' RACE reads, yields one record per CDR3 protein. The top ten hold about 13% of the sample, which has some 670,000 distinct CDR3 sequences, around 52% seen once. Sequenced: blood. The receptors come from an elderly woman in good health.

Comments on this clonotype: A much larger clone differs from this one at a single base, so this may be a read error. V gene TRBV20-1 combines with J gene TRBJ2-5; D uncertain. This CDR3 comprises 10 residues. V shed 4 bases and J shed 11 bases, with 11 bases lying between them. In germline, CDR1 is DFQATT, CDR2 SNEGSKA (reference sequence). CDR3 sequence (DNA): TGCAGTGCTATTGGCAATGAGCAGTACTTC. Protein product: CSAIGNEQYF.

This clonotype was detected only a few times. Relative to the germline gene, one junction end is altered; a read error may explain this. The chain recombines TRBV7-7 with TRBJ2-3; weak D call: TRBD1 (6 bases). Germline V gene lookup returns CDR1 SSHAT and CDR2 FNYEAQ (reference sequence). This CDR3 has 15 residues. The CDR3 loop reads CASSLVAGDTDTQYF. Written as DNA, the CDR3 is TGTGCTAGCAGCTTAGTGGCAGGGGACACAGATACGCAGTATTTT.

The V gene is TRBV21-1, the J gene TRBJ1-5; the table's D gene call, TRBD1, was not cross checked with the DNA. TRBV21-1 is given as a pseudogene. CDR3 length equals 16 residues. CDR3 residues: CASSKGGQAPNQPQHF. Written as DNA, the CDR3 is TGTGCCAGCAGCAAGGGCGGACAGGCCCCTAATCAGCCCCAGCATTTT.

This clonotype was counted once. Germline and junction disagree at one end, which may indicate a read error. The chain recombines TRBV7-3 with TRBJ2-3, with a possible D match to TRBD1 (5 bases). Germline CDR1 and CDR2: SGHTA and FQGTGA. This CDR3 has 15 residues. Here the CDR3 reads CASSLTAGNWDMQYF. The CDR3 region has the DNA TGTGCCAGCAGCTTAACCGCAGGGAATTGGGATATGCAGTATTTT. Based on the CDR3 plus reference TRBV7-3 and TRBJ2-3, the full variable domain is GAGVSQTPSNKVTEKGKYVELRCDPISGHTALYWYRQSLGQGPEFLIYFQGTGAADDSGLPNDRFFAVRPEGSVSTLKIQRTERGDSAVYLCASSLTAGNWDMQYFGPGTRLTVL.

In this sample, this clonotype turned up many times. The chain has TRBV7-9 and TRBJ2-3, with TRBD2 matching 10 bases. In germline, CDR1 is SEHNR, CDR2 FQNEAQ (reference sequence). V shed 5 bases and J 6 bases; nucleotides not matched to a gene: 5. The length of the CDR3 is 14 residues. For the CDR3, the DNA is TGTGCCAGCAGCCCGGGACTAGCGTACGATACGCAGTATTTT. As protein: CASSPGLAYDTQYF. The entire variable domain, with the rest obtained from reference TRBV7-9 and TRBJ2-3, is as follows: DTGVSQNPRHKITKRGQNVTFRCDPISEHNRLYWYRQTLGQGPEFLTYFQNEAQLEKSRLLSDRFSAERPKGSFSTLEIQRTEQGDSAMYLCASSPGLAYDTQYFGPGTRLTVL.

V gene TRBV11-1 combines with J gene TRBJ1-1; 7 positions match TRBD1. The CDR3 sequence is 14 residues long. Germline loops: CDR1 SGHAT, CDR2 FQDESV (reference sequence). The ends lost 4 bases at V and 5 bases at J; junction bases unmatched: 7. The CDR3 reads CASSSRGSITEAFF. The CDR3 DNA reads TGTGCCAGCAGCTCCAGGGGGAGCATTACTGAAGCTTTCTTT.

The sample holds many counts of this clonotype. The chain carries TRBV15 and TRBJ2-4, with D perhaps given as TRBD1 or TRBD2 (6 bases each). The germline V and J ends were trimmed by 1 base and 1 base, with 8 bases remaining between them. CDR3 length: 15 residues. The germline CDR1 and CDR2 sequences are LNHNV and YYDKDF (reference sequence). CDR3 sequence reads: CATSRVGGAKNIQYF. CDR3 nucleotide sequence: TGTGCCACCAGCAGAGTAGGGGGGGCCAAAAACATTCAGTACTTC.

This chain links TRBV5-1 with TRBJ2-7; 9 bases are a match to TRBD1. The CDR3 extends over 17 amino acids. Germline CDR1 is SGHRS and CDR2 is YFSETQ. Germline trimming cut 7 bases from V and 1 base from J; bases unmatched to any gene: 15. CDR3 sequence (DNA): TGCGCCAGCGGCCCGGGACAGGGATTATTTGCGTCCTACGAGCAGTACTTC. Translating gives CASGPGQGLFASYEQYF.

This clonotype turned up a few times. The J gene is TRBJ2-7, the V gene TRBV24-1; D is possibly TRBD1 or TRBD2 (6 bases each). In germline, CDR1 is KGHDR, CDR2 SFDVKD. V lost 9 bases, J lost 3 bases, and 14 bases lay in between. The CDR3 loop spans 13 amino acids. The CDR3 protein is CATSRGASYEQYF. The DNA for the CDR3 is TGTGCCACCTCTAGGGGGGCAAGCTACGAGCAGTACTTC.